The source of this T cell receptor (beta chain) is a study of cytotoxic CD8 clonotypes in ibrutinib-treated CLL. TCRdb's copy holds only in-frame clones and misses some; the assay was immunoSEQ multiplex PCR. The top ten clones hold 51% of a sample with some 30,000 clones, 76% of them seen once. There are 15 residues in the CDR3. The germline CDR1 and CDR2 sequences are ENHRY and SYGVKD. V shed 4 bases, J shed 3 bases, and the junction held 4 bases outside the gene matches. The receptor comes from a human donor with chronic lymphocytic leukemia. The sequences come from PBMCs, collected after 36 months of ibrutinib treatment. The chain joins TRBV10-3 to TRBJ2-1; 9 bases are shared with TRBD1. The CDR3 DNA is TGTGCCATCAGTGCCGGACAGGGGCACTACAATGAGCAGTTCTTC. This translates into CAISAGQGHYNEQFF.